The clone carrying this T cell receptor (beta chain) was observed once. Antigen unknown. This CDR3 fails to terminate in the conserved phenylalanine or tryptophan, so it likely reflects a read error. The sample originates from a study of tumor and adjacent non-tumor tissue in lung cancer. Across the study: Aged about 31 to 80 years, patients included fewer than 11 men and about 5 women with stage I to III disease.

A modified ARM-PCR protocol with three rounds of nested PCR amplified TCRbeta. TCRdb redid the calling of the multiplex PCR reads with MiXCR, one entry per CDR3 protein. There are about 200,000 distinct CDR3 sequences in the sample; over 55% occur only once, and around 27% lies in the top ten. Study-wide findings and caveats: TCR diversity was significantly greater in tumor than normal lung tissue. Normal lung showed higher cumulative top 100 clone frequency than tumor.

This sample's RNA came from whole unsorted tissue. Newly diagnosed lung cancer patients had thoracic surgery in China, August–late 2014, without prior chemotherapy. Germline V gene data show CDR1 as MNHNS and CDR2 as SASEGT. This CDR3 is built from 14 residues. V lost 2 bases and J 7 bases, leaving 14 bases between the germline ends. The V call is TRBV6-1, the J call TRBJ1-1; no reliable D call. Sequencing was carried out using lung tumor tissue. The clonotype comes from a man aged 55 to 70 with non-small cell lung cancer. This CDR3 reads CASSEKVTQLEAFV. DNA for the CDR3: TGTGCCAGCAGTGAAAAAGTGACACAACTTGAAGCTTTCGTT.